Described below is a single TCR beta chain sequence and its context. No antigen is known for it. The data derive from a study of shared clonotypes between healthy human individuals. Study-wide context: A couple of female and a few male donors aged 18 to 49 were enrolled.

The germline CDR1 and CDR2 sequences are DFQATT and SNEGSKA (reference sequence). V shed 2 bases and J shed 7 bases, with 9 bases lying between them. This CDR3 comprises 11 residues. Assay: immunoSEQ multiplex PCR; the TCRdb copy retains only in-frame clones and omits some. The sample includes around 720,000 clones, less than 80% of them seen just once. Study results and caveats: Donor clonotype sharing was expected to depend on sequencing depth. The diversity represented, both genetic and in exposure history, was limited by few donors.

This chain joins TRBV20-1 and TRBJ2-7; no definite D call. The origin of this receptor is a woman in her thirties in good health. Sequencing was carried out using memory CD4+ T cells sorted from blood. Subset meaning: CD45RA-negative fraction. In DNA, the CDR3 is TGCAGTGCTAGACAGGATTGGGAGCAGTACTTC. Protein: CSARQDWEQYF.